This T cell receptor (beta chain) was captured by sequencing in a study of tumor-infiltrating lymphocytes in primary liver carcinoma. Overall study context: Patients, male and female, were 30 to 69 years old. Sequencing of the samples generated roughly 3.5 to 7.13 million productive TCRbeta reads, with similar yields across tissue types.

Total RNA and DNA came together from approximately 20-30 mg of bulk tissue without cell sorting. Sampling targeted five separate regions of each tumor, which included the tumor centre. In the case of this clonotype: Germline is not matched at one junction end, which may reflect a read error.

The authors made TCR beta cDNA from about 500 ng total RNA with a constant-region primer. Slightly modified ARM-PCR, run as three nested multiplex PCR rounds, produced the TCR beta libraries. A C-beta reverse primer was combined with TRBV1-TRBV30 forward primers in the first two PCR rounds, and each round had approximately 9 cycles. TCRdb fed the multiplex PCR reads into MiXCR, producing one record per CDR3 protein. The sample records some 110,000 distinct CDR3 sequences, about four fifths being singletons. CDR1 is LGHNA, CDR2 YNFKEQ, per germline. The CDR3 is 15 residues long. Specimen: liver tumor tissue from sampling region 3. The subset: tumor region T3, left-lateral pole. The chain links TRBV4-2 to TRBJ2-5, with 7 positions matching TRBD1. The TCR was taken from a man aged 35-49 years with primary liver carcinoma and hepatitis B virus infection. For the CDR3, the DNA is TGTGCAAGCAGCCAGGGGGACGTTATGGAGGAGACCCTGTACTTC. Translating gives CASSQGDVMEETLYF.